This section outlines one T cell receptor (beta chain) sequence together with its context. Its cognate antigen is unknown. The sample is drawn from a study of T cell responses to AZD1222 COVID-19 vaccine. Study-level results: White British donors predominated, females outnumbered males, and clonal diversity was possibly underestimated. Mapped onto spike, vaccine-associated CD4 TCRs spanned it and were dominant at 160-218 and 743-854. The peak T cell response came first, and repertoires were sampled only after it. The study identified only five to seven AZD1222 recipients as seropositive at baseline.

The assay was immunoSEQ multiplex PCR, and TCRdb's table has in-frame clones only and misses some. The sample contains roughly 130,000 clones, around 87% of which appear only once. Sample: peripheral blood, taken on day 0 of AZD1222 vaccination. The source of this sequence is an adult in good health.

DNA for the CDR3: TGTGCCAGCAGCCCCACAGGGCCCGGGGAGCTGTTTTTT. This gives the protein CASSPTGPGELFF. This chain links TRBV5-4 with TRBJ2-2, with a possible D match to TRBD1 (6 bases). The CDR3 extends over 13 amino acids. The V gene's germline CDR1 is SGHNT and CDR2 YYREEE (reference sequence). Trimming pared 4 bases from V and 6 bases from J, leaving 10 bases between.